This T cell receptor (beta chain) was captured by sequencing in a study of early T cells in non-severe SARS-CoV-2 infection. About the research overall: Chains were unpaired, as sequencing was done on bulk RNA from unsorted whole blood. Regarding the study as a whole: The study's VDJdb matching favored anti-spike CD8 responses and missed private and CD4 specificities.

Per germline, CDR1 SGDLS and CDR2 YYNGEE. V gave up 0 bases and J gave up 5 bases, with 12 bases separating them. This CDR3 is built from 16 residues. One entry per CDR3 protein, called by TCRdb with MiXCR from the 5' RACE reads. The sample consists of some 28,000 distinct CDR3 sequences, 5.8% of them appearing once. This clonotype was recorded at least ten times. What it recognizes is unknown. The clonotype originates from an adult who was a healthcare worker with PCR-confirmed SARS-CoV-2 infection or an uninfected control (not recorded which). The sequencing input was whole blood. The chain couples TRBV9 to TRBJ1-6; no definite D call. The CDR3 loop is CASSVEAGQNNSPLHF. The CDR3 DNA is TGTGCCAGCAGCGTAGAGGCAGGCCAGAATAATTCACCCCTCCACTTT.